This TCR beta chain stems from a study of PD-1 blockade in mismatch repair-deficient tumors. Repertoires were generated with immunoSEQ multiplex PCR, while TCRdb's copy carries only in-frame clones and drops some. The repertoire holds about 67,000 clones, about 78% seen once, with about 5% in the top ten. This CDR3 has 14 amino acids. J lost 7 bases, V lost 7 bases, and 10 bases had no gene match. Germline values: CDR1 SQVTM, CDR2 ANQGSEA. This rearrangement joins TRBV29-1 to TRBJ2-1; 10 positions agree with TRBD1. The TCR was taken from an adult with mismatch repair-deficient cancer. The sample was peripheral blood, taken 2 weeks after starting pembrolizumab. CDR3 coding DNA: TGCAGCGCCACTACGGGACAGGGGATTAATGAGCAGTTCTTC. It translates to CSATTGQGINEQFF.